The 26 T cell receptor beta chains below all came from one sample that was sequenced in a study of OX40 agonist ivuxolimab in advanced cancers. Method: immunoSEQ multiplex PCR; TCRdb's copy keeps in-frame clones and lacks some. The sample contains some 82,000 clones, about 91% of which appear only once. Sequencing used CD4+ or CD8+ T cells sorted from blood, obtained in a trial of the OX40 agonist ivuxolimab. Every receptor here comes from an adult with an advanced solid tumor such as melanoma, head and neck, liver or kidney cancer.

This clone was observed a single time. V is TRBV2 and J is TRBJ1-2, with D maybe TRBD1 (6 bases). The CDR3 sequence is 12 residues long. V lost 8 bases to trimming and J lost 7 bases, with 14 bases between them. Germline CDR1 reads SNHLY; CDR2 reads FYNNEI. CDR3 amino acids: CASWGGRGGYTF. For the CDR3, the DNA is TGTGCCAGCTGGGGGGGGCGAGGTGGCTACACCTTC.

The rearrangement joins TRBV7-3 to TRBJ2-2; possible D gene TRBD1, 6 bases. CDR1 is SGHTA, CDR2 FQGTGA, per germline. Trimming took 0 bases from V and 6 from J, leaving 17 bases between them. The CDR3 sequence is 17 residues long. CDR3 sequence: CASSLTRETAGAGELFF. CDR3 bases: TGTGCCAGCAGCTTAACGAGAGAGACAGCAGGGGCCGGGGAGCTGTTTTTT.

The rearrangement links TRBV5-6 to TRBJ2-1, with D unresolved. The CDR3 runs 12 residues. V was cut by 0 bases and J by 9 bases, with 7 bases left in between. CDR1 SGHDT and CDR2 YYEEEE come from the germline V gene. The CDR3, as DNA: TGTGCCAGCAGCTTGGCCGACTTTGAGCAGTTCTTC. Residues: CASSLADFEQFF.

The rearrangement uses TRBV7-2 and TRBJ1-5; 9 positions match TRBD1. The CDR3 covers 17 residues. Germline V gene sequence: CDR1 SGHTA, CDR2 FQGNSA. V lost 4 bases to trimming and J lost 0 bases; unmatched junction nucleotides: 7. This CDR3 reads CASSSPGQGLSNQPQHF. The CDR3 DNA is TGTGCCAGCAGCTCTCCGGGACAGGGCCTTAGCAATCAGCCCCAGCATTTT.

V gene TRBV5-1 combines with J gene TRBJ2-3, with D possibly being TRBD1 or TRBD2 (6 bases each). From germline, CDR1 is SGHRS and CDR2 YFSETQ. This CDR3 contains 14 residues. V was clipped by 0 bases and J by 8 bases, with 13 bases between them. The CDR3 coding sequence is TGCGCCAGCAGCTTGGACAGGGTGGAGGGTACGCAGTATTTT. Its translation: CASSLDRVEGTQYF.

J is TRBJ2-7 and V is TRBV7-8; D unresolved. V lost 3 bases, J lost 0 bases, and 15 bases lay in between. There are 16 residues in the CDR3. The germline V gene encodes CDR1 SGHVS and CDR2 FQNEAQ. The CDR3 protein is CASSFRPGSFSYEQYF. CDR3 coding DNA: TGTGCCAGCAGCTTCCGTCCGGGTTCGTTCTCCTACGAGCAGTACTTC.

As regards this clone: At one end, the junction sequence differs from germline, possibly due to a read error. The J gene is TRBJ2-1, the V gene TRBV7-7; 14 nucleotides align to TRBD2. CDR1 and CDR2 (germline): SSHAT, FNYEAQ (reference sequence). The CDR3 is 17 residues long. In DNA, the CDR3 is TGTGCTAGCAGCTTAGCTCCGGGACTAGCGGGAGCCAATGAGCAGTTCTTC. Translation: CASSLAPGLAGANEQFF.

This chain links TRBV9 with TRBJ2-2; TRBD1 agrees at 7 bases. Germline assignment: CDR1 SGDLS and CDR2 YYNGEE. The CDR3 is 16 amino acids. Germline trimming cut 5 bases from V and 1 base from J; bases unmatched to any gene: 8. In nucleotides, the CDR3 is TGTGCCAGCAGGACAGGGACCGATAAGAACACCGGGGAGCTGTTTTTT. This encodes CASRTGTDKNTGELFF. The full variable domain, rest sourced from reference TRBV9 and TRBJ2-2, is DSGVTQTPKHLITATGQRVTLRCSPRSGDLSVYWYQQSLDQGLQFLIQYYNGEERAKGNILERFSAQQFPDLHSELNLSSLELGDSALYFCASRTGTDKNTGELFFGEGSRLTVL.

This clone was found once. V and J are TRBV11-3 and TRBJ2-7; D tentatively reads TRBD1 or TRBD2 (5 bases each). Trimming removed 5 bases at V and 2 bases at J, with 13 bases between. The CDR3 consists of 14 residues. Germline V gene lookup returns CDR1 SGHNT and CDR2 YENEEA. CDR3 DNA: TGTGCCAGCAGCAACCGGGACGGAACCTACGAGCAGTACTTC. Protein sequence: CASSNRDGTYEQYF.

The rearrangement joins TRBV7-8 to TRBJ2-1; D is perhaps TRBD2 (5 bases). Looked up from germline, CDR1 is SGHVS and CDR2 is FQNEAQ. This CDR3 contains 14 residues. V was pared by 3 bases and J by 5 bases, with 11 bases between. In DNA, the CDR3 is TGTGCCAGCAGCTTTTGGACTGGAGACAATGAGCAGTTCTTC. This codes for CASSFWTGDNEQFF. The full variable domain, in which reference TRBV7-8 and TRBJ2-1 provide the parts outside the CDR3, is GAGVSQSPRYKVAKRGQDVALRCDPISGHVSLFWYQQALGQGPEFLTYFQNEAQLDKSGLPSDRFFAERPEGSVSTLKIQRTQQEDSAVYLCASSFWTGDNEQFFGPGTRLTVL.

V usage is TRBV10-3 and J usage is TRBJ2-7; D uncertain. This CDR3 is built from 15 residues. Germline V gene data show CDR1 as ENHRY and CDR2 as SYGVKD. Trimming shortened V by 3 bases and J by 0 bases, and 12 bases separated the two germline ends. The CDR3 coding sequence is TGTGCCATCAGTGACGGGCGGAGTCTCTCCTACGAGCAGTACTTC. Encoded protein: CAISDGRSLSYEQYF.

The V and J genes are TRBV5-1 and TRBJ2-2, with 7 bases fitting TRBD2. The length of the CDR3 is 14 residues. J gave up 6 bases and V 6 bases, and 8 bases lay outside the gene matches. The V gene's germline CDR1 is SGHRS and CDR2 YFSETQ. The CDR3 DNA reads as TGCGCCAGCACTGCGGGAGAGGTTCCCGGGGAGCTGTTTTTT. This translates into CASTAGEVPGELFF.

V usage is TRBV19 and J usage is TRBJ1-1, with TRBD1 identical over 7 bases. CDR3 length: 13 amino acids. Germline V gene sequence: CDR1 LNHDA, CDR2 SQIVND (reference sequence). J lost 7 bases, V lost 6 bases, and 8 bases had no gene match. The CDR3 region has the DNA TGTGCCAGTAGGAATCATGACAGGGATGAAGCTTTCTTT. It translates to CASRNHDRDEAFF.

The chain has TRBV6-6 and TRBJ2-3, with D possibly TRBD2 on 6 matching bases. CDR3 length: 15 residues. Germline-derived CDR1 and CDR2 are MNHNY and SVGAGI (reference sequence). V gave up 8 bases and J gave up 2 bases, with 17 bases separating them. DNA for the CDR3: TGTGCCAGCCTTTGGGGGGTACGAGACACAGATACGCAGTATTTT. This gives the protein CASLWGVRDTDTQYF.

V is TRBV30 and J is TRBJ1-3; 7 bases agree with TRBD1. Germline trimming cut 4 bases from V and 0 bases from J; bases unmatched to any gene: 9. CDR1 is GTSNPN, CDR2 SVGIG, per germline (reference sequence). The CDR3 spans 16 residues. The CDR3: CAWMPLGQASGNTIYF. DNA for the CDR3: TGTGCCTGGATGCCCTTAGGACAGGCCTCTGGAAACACCATATATTTT. Full variable domain (rest looked up from reference TRBV30 and TRBJ1-3): SQTIHQWPATLVQPVGSPLSLECTVEGTSNPNLYWYRQAAGRGLQLLFYSVGIGQISSEVPQNLSASRPQDRQFILSSKKLLLSDSGFYLCAWMPLGQASGNTIYFGEGSWLTVV.

The chain recombines TRBV28 with TRBJ1-1; the match to TRBD1 covers 7 bases. Germline CDR1 and CDR2: MDHEN and SYDVKM. There are 15 residues in the CDR3. Losses at the gene ends were 2 bases for V and 0 bases for J; bases not matched to a gene: 3. The CDR3 sequence is CASSLVGGVNTEAFF. For the CDR3, the DNA is TGTGCCAGCAGTTTAGTAGGGGGCGTGAACACTGAAGCTTTCTTT.

This chain links TRBV28 with TRBJ1-3; TRBD1 aligns across 8 bases. Germline loops: CDR1 MDHEN, CDR2 SYDVKM. The CDR3 has 13 residues. V lost 4 bases, J lost 7 bases, and 3 bases stayed unmatched. The CDR3 nucleotides read TGTGCCAGCAGTTCCCCAGGGGGCAACACCATATATTTT. Protein sequence: CASSSPGGNTIYF.

This chain links TRBV7-2 with TRBJ2-3, with no clear D. CDR1 and CDR2 from the germline V gene are SGHTA and FQGNSA. The CDR3 loop spans 12 amino acids. V was shortened by 1 base and J by 14 bases, with 13 bases between the two germline ends. Here the CDR3 reads CASSLGPRMGYF. The CDR3 DNA is TGTGCCAGCAGCTTAGGACCCCGAATGGGGTATTTT.

The gene calls are TRBV4-2 and TRBJ2-3, with 7 bases matching TRBD2. Germline loops: CDR1 LGHNA, CDR2 YNFKEQ. Losses at the gene ends were 0 bases for V and 2 bases for J; bases not matched to a gene: 11. The CDR3 is made up of 18 amino acids. DNA for the CDR3: TGTGCCAGCAGCCAAGAGATTGGTCTAGCGGTGGCCACAGATACGCAGTATTTT. Translating gives CASSQEIGLAVATDTQYF.

This clone appeared once. J is TRBJ2-7 and V is TRBV19; D is unresolved. V lost 1 base and J lost 4, with 14 bases in between. CDR1 is LNHDA, CDR2 SQIVND, per germline (reference sequence). CDR3 length equals 15 residues. CDR3 region: CASSIGRVALYEQYF. In DNA form, the CDR3 reads TGTGCCAGTAGTATAGGAAGGGTTGCCCTGTACGAGCAGTACTTC.

This CDR3 reads CASSRRQGATDTQYF. The CDR3 nucleotides are TGTGCCAGTAGCCGCCGACAGGGGGCTACAGATACGCAGTATTTT. The rearrangement links TRBV19 to TRBJ2-3, with 10 bases fitting TRBD1. Germline trimming cut 6 bases from V and 3 bases from J; bases unmatched to any gene: 6. Per the germline V gene, CDR1 is LNHDA and CDR2 is SQIVND (reference sequence). This CDR3 is 15 amino acids long.

The chain joins TRBV7-2 to TRBJ2-5, with no clear D. CDR1 and CDR2 (germline): SGHTA, FQGNSA. The germline V and J ends were trimmed by 2 bases and 2 bases, with 9 bases remaining between them. This CDR3 has 14 residues. CDR3: CASSLKSSQETQYF. CDR3 sequence (DNA): TGTGCCAGCAGCTTAAAGTCCAGTCAAGAGACCCAGTACTTC.

V gene TRBV7-8 combines with J gene TRBJ2-7; TRBD2 aligns across 7 bases. CDR1 and CDR2 from the germline V gene are SGHVS and FQNEAQ. This CDR3 has 14 residues. V was pared by 5 bases and J by 6 bases, with 10 bases of the junction left unmatched. CDR3 amino acids: CASSRERGLGEQYF. The CDR3 DNA reads TGTGCCAGCAGCCGCGAGCGGGGCCTCGGCGAGCAGTACTTC.

The V call is TRBV19, the J call TRBJ2-3, with 7 bases identical to TRBD2. The CDR3 consists of 18 residues. Looked up from germline, CDR1 is LNHDA and CDR2 is SQIVND (reference sequence). Trimming removed 4 bases from V and 4 bases from J; junction bases left unmatched: 17. The CDR3 region has the DNA TGTGCCAGTAGTACTCGTACATCGACGGGAGGAGAGGCAGATACGCAGTATTTT. Encoded protein: CASSTRTSTGGEADTQYF.

This chain links TRBV28 with TRBJ1-4; 8 positions match TRBD1. The CDR3 runs to 17 residues. V lost 3 bases, J lost 7 bases, and 13 bases stayed unmatched. The germline V gene encodes CDR1 MDHEN and CDR2 SYDVKM. The CDR3 region is CASSFPTFRDRREKLFF. CDR3 bases: TGTGCCAGCAGTTTCCCCACCTTCCGGGACAGGCGTGAAAAACTGTTTTTT.

The rearrangement links TRBV21-1 to TRBJ2-2. TRBV21-1 is designated a pseudogene. This CDR3 is built from 12 residues. Here the CDR3 DNA reads TGTGCCAGCAGCAAAGGGAAAGGGGAGCTGTTTTTT. Translating gives CASSKGKGELFF.